These 12 T cell receptor beta chains originate from one sample sequenced in a study of T cell responses to AZD1222 COVID-19 vaccine. The data were produced by immunoSEQ multiplex PCR, yet TCRdb's version contains in-frame clones alone and is incomplete. Altogether over 55,000 clones are present, about 74% being singletons, with the ten largest covering 3.5% to 4.5%. Specimen: peripheral blood, collected 28 days after the second AZD1222 dose. All receptors come from an adult who received the AZD1222 COVID-19 vaccine.

This sequence joins TRBV24-1 and TRBJ2-1; 9 bases fit TRBD1. V shed 4 bases, J shed 6 bases, and the junction held 3 bases outside the gene matches. Germline V gives CDR1 KGHDR, CDR2 SFDVKD. The CDR3 is 14 amino acids. The CDR3 spells CATSDWTGANEQFF. The CDR3 DNA is TGTGCCACCAGTGACTGGACAGGGGCCAATGAGCAGTTCTTC.

This chain connects TRBV28 to TRBJ2-7; TRBD2 matches 8 bases. Trimming took 9 bases from V and 1 from J; bases not matched to a gene: 11. The length of the CDR3 is 15 residues. CDR1 is MDHEN and CDR2 is SYDVKM in the germline V gene. CDR3 sequence (DNA): TGTGCCAGTACCTCCGGGGGGGGAGAATCCTACGAGCAGTACTTC. Translation gives CASTSGGGESYEQYF.

The V and J genes are TRBV7-8 and TRBJ1-2, with D possibly matching TRBD1 (5 bases). CDR3 length: 12 residues. V was shortened by 5 bases and J by 4 bases, with 8 bases between the two germline ends. From germline, CDR1 is SGHVS and CDR2 FQNEAQ. The CDR3 here is CASSDSSYGYTF. The CDR3 DNA is TGTGCCAGCAGCGACAGTTCCTATGGCTACACCTTC.

This clone appeared once. This chain links TRBV6-5 with TRBJ1-2, with D unresolved. There are 14 residues in the CDR3. The germline V gene encodes CDR1 MNHEY and CDR2 SVGAGI. Deletions cut 0 bases from V and 3 bases from J, with 8 bases between. The CDR3 coding sequence is TGTGCCAGCAGTTACTCGACTTGGGACTATGGCTACACCTTC. This translates into CASSYSTWDYGYTF.

J is TRBJ1-2 and V is TRBV27; D is perhaps TRBD1 (5 bases). This CDR3 is built from 15 residues. The V and J ends lost 6 bases and 8 bases respectively, with 22 bases between them. From germline, CDR1 is MNHEY and CDR2 SMNVEV (reference sequence). Here the CDR3 reads CASRKGRLQGAGYTF. CDR3 sequence (DNA): TGTGCCAGCAGAAAGGGAAGGTTGCAGGGAGCGGGCTACACCTTC.

The genes are TRBV12-3 or TRBV12-4 and TRBJ1-5; TRBD1 agrees at 9 bases. J was trimmed by 7 bases and V by 5 bases; bases with no gene match: 3. There are 13 residues in the CDR3. The chain's CDR3 is CASSNTGGQPQHF. CDR3 bases: TGTGCCAGCAGTAACACAGGGGGCCAGCCCCAGCATTTT.

The V and J genes are TRBV5-5 and TRBJ2-7; D possibly corresponds to TRBD1 (5 bases). Looked up from germline, CDR1 is SGHKS and CDR2 is YYEKEE (reference sequence). V was cut by 3 bases and J by 4 bases, with 14 bases left in between. The CDR3 has 14 amino acids. CDR3 loop: CASSWGEGEYEQYF. In nucleotides, the CDR3 is TGTGCCAGCAGCTGGGGTGAAGGGGAATACGAGCAGTACTTC. The whole variable domain, filled in from reference TRBV5-5 and TRBJ2-7, reads DAGVTQSPTHLIKTRGQQVTLRCSPISGHKSVSWYQQVLGQGPQFIFQYYEKEERGRGNFPDRFSARQFPNYSSELNVNALLLGDSALYLCASSWGEGEYEQYFGPGTRLTVT.

The chain employs TRBV6-5 and TRBJ1-2; 8 bases agree with TRBD1. Germline V CDR1 and CDR2: MNHEY, SVGAGI. J was trimmed by 2 bases and V by 6 bases; bases with no gene match: 8. The CDR3 loop spans 15 amino acids. The DNA of the CDR3 is TGTGCCAGCAGCCATCAGGGGGCGCAAAACTATGGCTACACCTTC. Translation gives CASSHQGAQNYGYTF.

This chain joins TRBV27 and TRBJ2-7; unclear D gene. V was shortened by 3 bases and J by 3 bases, with 12 bases between the two germline ends. The length of the CDR3 is 14 residues. CDR1 is MNHEY, CDR2 SMNVEV, per germline (reference sequence). The CDR3 DNA reads as TGTGCCAGCAGTTTGTCGTATGGGTTCTACGAGCAGTACTTC. Translating gives CASSLSYGFYEQYF.

V gene TRBV7-8 combines with J gene TRBJ1-1; D not resolved. This CDR3 contains 14 residues. Per the germline V gene, CDR1 is SGHVS and CDR2 is FQNEAQ. The V end was cut by 0 bases, the J end by 3 bases, with 8 bases between. The CDR3 loop is CASSLAGEYTEAFF. CDR3 in DNA: TGTGCCAGCAGCTTAGCCGGGGAGTACACTGAAGCTTTCTTT.

The genes are TRBV3-1 (or the pseudogene TRBV3-2) and TRBJ1-1; D is perhaps TRBD1 (5 bases). Trimming left V 1 base short and J 2 bases short, with 8 bases between. The length of the CDR3 is 14 residues. CDR1 is LGHDT and CDR2 is YNNKEL in the germline V gene (reference sequence). CDR3 sequence: CASSQGGTNTEAFF. In DNA form, the CDR3 reads TGTGCCAGCAGCCAAGGGGGCACCAACACTGAAGCTTTCTTT.

This chain connects TRBV10-2 to TRBJ2-3; D remains ambiguous. The V gene lost 7 bases and the J gene lost 1 base, with 9 bases spanning the gap. The V gene's germline CDR1 is WSHSY and CDR2 SAAADI. The CDR3 is 13 amino acids. The CDR3 DNA reads as TGCGCCAGCACGTTCGCGGGCACAGATACGCAGTATTTT. Amino acids: CASTFAGTDTQYF.